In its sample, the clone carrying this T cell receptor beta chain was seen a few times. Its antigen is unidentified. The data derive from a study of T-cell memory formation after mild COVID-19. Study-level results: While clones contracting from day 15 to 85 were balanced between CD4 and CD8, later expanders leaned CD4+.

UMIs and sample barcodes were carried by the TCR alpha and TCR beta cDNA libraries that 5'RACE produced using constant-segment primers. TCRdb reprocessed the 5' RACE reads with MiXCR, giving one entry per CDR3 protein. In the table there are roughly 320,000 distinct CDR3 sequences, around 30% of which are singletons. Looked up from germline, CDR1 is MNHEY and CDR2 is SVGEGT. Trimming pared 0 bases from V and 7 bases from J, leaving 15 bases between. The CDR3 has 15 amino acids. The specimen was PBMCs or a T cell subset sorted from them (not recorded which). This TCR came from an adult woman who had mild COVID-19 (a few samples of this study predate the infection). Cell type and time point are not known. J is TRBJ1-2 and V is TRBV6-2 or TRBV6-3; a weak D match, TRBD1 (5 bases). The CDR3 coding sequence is TGTGCCAGCAGTTACTCGACGGGGCAGGTTGGTGGCTACACCTTC. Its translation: CASSYSTGQVGGYTF.